A selection of T cell receptor beta chains follows, all from one sample in a study of CD8+ T cells in alopecia areata. The data were produced by immunoSEQ multiplex PCR, yet TCRdb's version contains in-frame clones alone and is incomplete. The table shows 200,000 to 250,000 clones, with 30% to 40% occurring only once. Here the sequenced sample was CD4+ T cells sorted from blood, taken between weeks 30 and 35, from a patient treated with tofacitinib. The origin of the receptors is a human donor with alopecia areata. CDR3s include the opening cysteine and the closing phenylalanine or tryptophan. Each record gives: CDR3 DNA, CDR3 protein, D gene, J gene, clone size, V gene. D genes are given only for firm matches. Not all rows give a size; the values are once, few, many and, for expanded clones, a class.

CDR3nt: TGTGCCAGCAGCCTTACAGGGGCTAAAACTGGGGCCAACGTCCTGACTTTC
CDR3aa: CASSLTGAKTGANVLTF
d_gene: TRBD1
j_gene: TRBJ2-6
abundance: few
v_gene: TRBV7-3

CDR3nt: TGCAGCGTTGCCAGGGGGACAGGGGGCGCAGGTGAGACCCAGTACTTC
CDR3aa: CSVARGTGGAGETQYF
d_gene: TRBD1
j_gene: TRBJ2-5
abundance: NA
v_gene: TRBV29-1

CDR3nt: TGCGCCAGCAGCCGGCCGACAGGGGGCGCGGGCTATGGCTACACCTTC
CDR3aa: CASSRPTGGAGYGYTF
d_gene: TRBD1
j_gene: TRBJ1-2
abundance: NA
v_gene: TRBV4-1

CDR3nt: TGTGCCAGCAGCCCGGGACAGATTAGGACTGAAGCTTTCTTT
CDR3aa: CASSPGQIRTEAFF
d_gene: TRBD1
j_gene: TRBJ1-1
abundance: NA
v_gene: TRBV7-8

CDR3nt: TGTGCCAGCAGCTTCGCTAGCGGGAGTAATGAGCAGTTCTTC
CDR3aa: CASSFASGSNEQFF
d_gene: TRBD2
j_gene: TRBJ2-1
abundance: few
v_gene: TRBV7-8

CDR3nt: TGTGCCAGCAGACGGGACAGGGGAAACACCGGGGAGCTGTTTTTT
CDR3aa: CASRRDRGNTGELFF
d_gene: TRBD1
j_gene: TRBJ2-2
abundance: few
v_gene: TRBV6-1

CDR3nt: TGTGCCAGCAGCGCCTACTTTGAGCGTAGCACAGATACGCAGTATTTT
CDR3aa: CASSAYFERSTDTQYF
d_gene: NA
j_gene: TRBJ2-3
abundance: NA
v_gene: TRBV13

CDR3nt: TGTGCCAGCACCACCTCGGGGATGAGAAACACCATATATTTT
CDR3aa: CASTTSGMRNTIYF
d_gene: NA
j_gene: TRBJ1-3
abundance: few
v_gene: TRBV7-2

CDR3nt: TGTGCCTGGATAGGCGGCATAGAATCGGGTGGCTACACCTTC
CDR3aa: CAWIGGIESGGYTF
d_gene: NA
j_gene: TRBJ1-2
abundance: NA
v_gene: TRBV30

CDR3nt: TGTGCCTGGAGTGCAGGGACTAGCGGGAGCCGCTACGAGCAGTACTTC
CDR3aa: CAWSAGTSGSRYEQYF
d_gene: TRBD2
j_gene: TRBJ2-7
abundance: few
v_gene: TRBV30

CDR3nt: TGTGCCATCAGTGAGGGGACAGGTGAAAACTATGGCTACACCTTC
CDR3aa: CAISEGTGENYGYTF
d_gene: TRBD1
j_gene: TRBJ1-2
abundance: few
v_gene: TRBV10-3

CDR3nt: TGTGCCAGCAGTGATCCTCAGGCGCCCAGAGATTTCTTT
CDR3aa: CASSDPQAPRDFF
d_gene: NA
j_gene: TRBJ1-1
abundance: few
v_gene: TRBV25-1

CDR3nt: TGTGCCAGCAATGGACAGGCAGGCAATCAGCCCCAGCATTTT
CDR3aa: CASNGQAGNQPQHF
d_gene: TRBD1
j_gene: TRBJ1-5
abundance: NA
v_gene: TRBV6-1

CDR3nt: TGTGCCCACAATAGAGCCGGGTACGGTGAAGCTTTCTTT
CDR3aa: CAHNRAGYGEAFF
d_gene: NA
j_gene: TRBJ1-1
abundance: NA
v_gene: TRBV7-9

CDR3nt: TGCAGCGGACGCCGGGACGGAGAGACCCAGTACTTC
CDR3aa: CSGRRDGETQYF
d_gene: NA
j_gene: TRBJ2-5
abundance: few
v_gene: TRBV29-1

CDR3nt: TGCGCCAGCAGCTTGGGTTCCTACAATGAGCAGTTCTTC
CDR3aa: CASSLGSYNEQFF
d_gene: NA
j_gene: TRBJ2-1
abundance: NA
v_gene: TRBV5-1

CDR3nt: TGTGCCAGTAGTATCCGGAAGGGTGGCTACACCTTC
CDR3aa: CASSIRKGGYTF
d_gene: NA
j_gene: TRBJ1-2
abundance: few
v_gene: TRBV19

CDR3nt: TGTGCCAGCAGTTACTCGATGGGGGGGCACGACACTGAAGCTTTCTTT
CDR3aa: CASSYSMGGHDTEAFF
d_gene: NA
j_gene: TRBJ1-1
abundance: NA
v_gene: TRBV6-5

CDR3nt: TGTGCCAGCAGACCTGGACAGGGCCATGGCTACACCTTC
CDR3aa: CASRPGQGHGYTF
d_gene: TRBD1
j_gene: TRBJ1-2
abundance: NA
v_gene: TRBV6-5

CDR3nt: TGTGCCAGCAGCTCCGCTAGCGGGGCCACCTACGAGCAGTACTTC
CDR3aa: CASSSASGATYEQYF
d_gene: TRBD2
j_gene: TRBJ2-7
abundance: few
v_gene: TRBV5-4